Sequencing of this TCR beta chain was carried out in a study of blood T cell repertoires in COVID-19. Study summary: The United States, Italy and Spain were the sources of the acute and convalescent COVID-19 samples. PBMCs, B-cell-depleted T cells, or T cells provided the cDNA or gDNA that made up the material.

The V and J ends lost 0 bases and 8 bases respectively, with 10 bases between them. Germline CDR1 and CDR2: GTSNPN and SVGIG (reference sequence). The CDR3 sequence is 12 residues long. Authors' analysis steps: Scientists estimated how many nucleated cells there were by amplifying reference gene primers. TCRdb keeps only in-frame clones here, not all; method: immunoSEQ multiplex PCR. From that table come the V and J calls and clone size; the DNA was used to work out D and trimming. Among about 80,000 clones, around four fifths were seen once, and the ten largest hold around a quarter. This receptor was identified in a human donor in a cohort sampled during active COVID-19. V usage is TRBV30 and J usage is TRBJ1-2; D not certain. Input material: peripheral blood. CDR3 sequence (DNA): TGTGCCTGGAGTGTGTCAGGTTACGGCTACACCTTC. Its translation is CAWSVSGYGYTF.